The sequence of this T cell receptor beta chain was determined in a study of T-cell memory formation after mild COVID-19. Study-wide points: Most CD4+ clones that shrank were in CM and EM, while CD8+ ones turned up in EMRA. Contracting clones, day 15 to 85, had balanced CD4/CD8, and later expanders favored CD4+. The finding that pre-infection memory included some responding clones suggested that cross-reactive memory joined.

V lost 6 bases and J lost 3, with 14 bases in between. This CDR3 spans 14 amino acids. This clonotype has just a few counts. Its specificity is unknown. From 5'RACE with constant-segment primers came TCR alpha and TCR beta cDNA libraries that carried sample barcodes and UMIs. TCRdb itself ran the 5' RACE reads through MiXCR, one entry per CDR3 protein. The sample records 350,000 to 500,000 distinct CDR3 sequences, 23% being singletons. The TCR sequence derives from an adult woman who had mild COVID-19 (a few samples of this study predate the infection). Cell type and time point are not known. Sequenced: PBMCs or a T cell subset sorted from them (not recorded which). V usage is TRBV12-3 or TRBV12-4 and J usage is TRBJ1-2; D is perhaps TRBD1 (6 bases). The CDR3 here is CASSVQGLDYGYTF. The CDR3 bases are TGTGCCAGCAGCGTACAGGGTCTTGACTATGGCTACACCTTC.